This T cell receptor (beta chain) was identified during a study of blood T cell repertoires in COVID-19. Study-level information: PBMCs, B-cell-depleted T cells, or T cells provided the cDNA or gDNA that made up the material.

The germline V gene encodes CDR1 MDHEN and CDR2 SYDVKM. The CDR3 runs to 13 residues. Trimming stripped 2 bases from V and 2 bases from J, with 6 bases between. Using immunoSEQ multiplex PCR, the repertoire was profiled, and TCRdb retains in-frame clones only, with some absent. Of some 160,000 clones listed, 78% are singletons. This sequence joins TRBV28 and TRBJ1-2; D might be TRBD1 (5 bases). Sequenced sample: peripheral blood. The clonotype was recovered from a woman at least 80 years old with acute or convalescent COVID-19. The CDR3 is CASSLTGNYGYTF. The CDR3 DNA is TGTGCCAGCAGTTTAACAGGCAACTATGGCTACACCTTC.